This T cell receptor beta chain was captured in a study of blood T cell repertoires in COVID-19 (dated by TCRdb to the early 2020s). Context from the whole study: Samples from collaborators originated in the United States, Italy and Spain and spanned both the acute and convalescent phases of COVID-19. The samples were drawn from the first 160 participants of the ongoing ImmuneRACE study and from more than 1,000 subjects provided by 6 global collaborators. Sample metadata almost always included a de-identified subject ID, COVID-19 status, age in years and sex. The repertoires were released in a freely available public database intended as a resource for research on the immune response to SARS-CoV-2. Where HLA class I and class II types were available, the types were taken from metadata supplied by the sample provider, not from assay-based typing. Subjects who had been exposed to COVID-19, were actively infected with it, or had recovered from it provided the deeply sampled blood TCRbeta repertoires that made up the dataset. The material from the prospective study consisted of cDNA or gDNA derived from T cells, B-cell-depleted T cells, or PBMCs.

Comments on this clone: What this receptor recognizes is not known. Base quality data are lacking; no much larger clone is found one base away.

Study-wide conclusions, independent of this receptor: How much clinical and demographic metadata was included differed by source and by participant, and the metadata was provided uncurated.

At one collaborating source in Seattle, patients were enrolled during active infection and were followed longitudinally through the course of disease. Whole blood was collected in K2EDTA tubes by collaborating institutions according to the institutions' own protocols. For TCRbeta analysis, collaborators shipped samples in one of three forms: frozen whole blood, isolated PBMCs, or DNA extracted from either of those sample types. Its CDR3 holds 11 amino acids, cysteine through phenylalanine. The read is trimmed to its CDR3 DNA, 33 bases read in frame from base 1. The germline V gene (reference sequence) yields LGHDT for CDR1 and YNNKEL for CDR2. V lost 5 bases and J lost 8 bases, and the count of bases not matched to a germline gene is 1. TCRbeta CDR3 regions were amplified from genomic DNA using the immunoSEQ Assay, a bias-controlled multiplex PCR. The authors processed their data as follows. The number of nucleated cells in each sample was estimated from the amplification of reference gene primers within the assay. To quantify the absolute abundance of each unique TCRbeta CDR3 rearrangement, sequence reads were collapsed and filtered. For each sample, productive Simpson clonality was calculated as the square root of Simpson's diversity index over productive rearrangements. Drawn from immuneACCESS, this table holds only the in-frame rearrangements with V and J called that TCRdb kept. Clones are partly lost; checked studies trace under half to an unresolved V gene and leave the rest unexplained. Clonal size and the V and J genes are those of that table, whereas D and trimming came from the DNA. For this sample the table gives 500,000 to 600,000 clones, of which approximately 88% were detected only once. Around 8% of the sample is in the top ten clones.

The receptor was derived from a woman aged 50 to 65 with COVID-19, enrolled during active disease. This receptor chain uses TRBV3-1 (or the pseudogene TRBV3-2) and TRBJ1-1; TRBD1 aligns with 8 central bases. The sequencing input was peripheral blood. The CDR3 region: CASSGDREAFF. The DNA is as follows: TGTGCCAGCAGCGGGGACAGGGAAGCTTTCTTT.